This is a list of T cell receptor beta chains from one sample in a study of T cell repertoires in aging, cancer and after chemotherapy. MiXCR, applied by TCRdb to the multiplex PCR reads, yields one record per CDR3 protein. Counted here are about 8,600 distinct CDR3 sequences, just under 25% occurring once; the ten biggest clones make up 2.8%. Sequencing input: blood. The receptors were sampled from a human donor with a blood cancer. Both conserved end residues are part of each CDR3.

V gene: TRBV5-4; CDR3 protein: CASSSLAGPRGELFF
V gene: TRBV27; CDR3 protein: CASSILAGGGRTDTQYF
V gene: TRBV13; CDR3 protein: CASSPAQGENTEAFF
V gene: TRBV29-1; CDR3 protein: CSGGQGAWETQYF
V gene: TRBV19; CDR3 protein: CASRENGAGARETQYF
V gene: TRBV5-4; CDR3 protein: CASSLSGAGNTIYF
V gene: TRBV14; CDR3 protein: CASSQGLAGRHEQFF
V gene: TRBV28; CDR3 protein: CATDTSGQPQHF
V gene: TRBV6-5; CDR3 protein: CASSYSPGQGRCSNQPQHF
V gene: TRBV14; CDR3 protein: CASSQDRPRGRATGYEQYF
V gene: TRBV20-1; CDR3 protein: CSAREVITGELFF
V gene: TRBV6-4; CDR3 protein: CASSPSPDTGELFF
V gene: TRBV13; CDR3 protein: CASSLAGGMNTEAFF
V gene: TRBV6-1; CDR3 protein: CASSSGTGDRSGANVLTF
V gene: TRBV29-1; CDR3 protein: CSVISVTDTQYF
V gene: TRBV6-1; CDR3 protein: CASSEAPRAGRAPLHF
V gene: TRBV10-3; CDR3 protein: CAIRSDRREQYF
V gene: TRBV6-4; CDR3 protein: CASSDSGAGANVLTF
V gene: TRBV5-5; CDR3 protein: CASSLVPDSLGEDTQYF
V gene: TRBV27; CDR3 protein: CASSQGLGQETQYF
V gene: TRBV20-1; CDR3 protein: CSARDRGPPYGYTF
V gene: TRBV15; CDR3 protein: CATSREAGGRNSPLHF
V gene: TRBV29-1; CDR3 protein: CSVEDQSVPGLAGGRDYEQYF
V gene: TRBV20-1; CDR3 protein: CSARRDREYTF
V gene: TRBV18; CDR3 protein: CASSPLGGANVLTF
V gene: TRBV20-1; CDR3 protein: CSARDGRLAGNTIYF
V gene: TRBV20-1; CDR3 protein: CSARVGLALNNEQFF
V gene: TRBV21-1; CDR3 protein: CAIIRRGASGANVLTF
V gene: TRBV7-6; CDR3 protein: CASSLGYSGNTIYF
V gene: TRBV6-6; CDR3 protein: CASSGTRLAGDDEQFF
V gene: TRBV5-6; CDR3 protein: CASSFQGLTTNEKLFF
V gene: TRBV28; CDR3 protein: CASSEGNTEAFF
V gene: TRBV5-4; CDR3 protein: CASSPGQGEEKLFF
V gene: TRBV6-6; CDR3 protein: CASTLRGLDNEQFF
V gene: TRBV12-3/TRBV12-4; CDR3 protein: CASSYMGQNYEQYF
V gene: TRBV28; CDR3 protein: CASGTPPSGTSVTSSYEQYF
V gene: TRBV5-6; CDR3 protein: CASSWGGGSGANVLTF
V gene: TRBV7-2; CDR3 protein: CASSPKRGWETQYF
V gene: TRBV6-5; CDR3 protein: CASSYSTVAGGPYEQYF
V gene: TRBV6-5; CDR3 protein: CASSYSPRGTVPTYEQYF
V gene: TRBV7-2; CDR3 protein: CASSLDRGMNTEAFF
V gene: TRBV11-1; CDR3 protein: CASTPRVTQYF
V gene: TRBV6-5; CDR3 protein: CASSYLGGGAVGELFF
V gene: TRBV7-2; CDR3 protein: CASSPAGGKRTQYF
V gene: TRBV30; CDR3 protein: CAWRPGTGGPYEQYF
V gene: TRBV19; CDR3 protein: CASSEVSSYNSPLHF
V gene: TRBV4-3; CDR3 protein: CASSQASGVDGNTIYF
V gene: TRBV11-1; CDR3 protein: CASSPDRGRGYEQYF
V gene: TRBV6-6; CDR3 protein: CASNKDRGRGTEAFF
V gene: TRBV6-1; CDR3 protein: CASSDAGETEAFF
V gene: TRBV5-4; CDR3 protein: CASSRDRLTGELFF
V gene: TRBV18; CDR3 protein: CASSRGQGPLYEQYF
V gene: TRBV7-9; CDR3 protein: CASSLFPRGQGTSGNTIYF